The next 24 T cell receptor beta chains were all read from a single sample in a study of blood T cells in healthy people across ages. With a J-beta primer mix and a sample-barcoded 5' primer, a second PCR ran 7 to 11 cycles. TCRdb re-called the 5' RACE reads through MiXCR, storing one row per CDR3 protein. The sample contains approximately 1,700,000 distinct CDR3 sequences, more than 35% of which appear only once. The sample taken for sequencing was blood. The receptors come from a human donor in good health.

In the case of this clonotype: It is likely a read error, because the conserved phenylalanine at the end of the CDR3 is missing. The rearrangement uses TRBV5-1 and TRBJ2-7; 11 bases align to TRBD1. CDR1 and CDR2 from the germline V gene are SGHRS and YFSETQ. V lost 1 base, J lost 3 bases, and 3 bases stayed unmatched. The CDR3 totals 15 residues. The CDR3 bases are TGCGCCAGCAGCTTGATGGGGACAGGGGGCTACGAGCAGTACTCC. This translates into CASSLMGTGGYEQYS.

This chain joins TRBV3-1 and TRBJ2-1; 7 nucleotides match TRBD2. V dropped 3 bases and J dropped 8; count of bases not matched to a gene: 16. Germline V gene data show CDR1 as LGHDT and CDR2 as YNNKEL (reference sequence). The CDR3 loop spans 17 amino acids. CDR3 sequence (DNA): TGTGCCAGCAGCCAGATCCTGCCGCCGACTAGCAACGATGAGCAGTTCTTC. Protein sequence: CASSQILPPTSNDEQFF.

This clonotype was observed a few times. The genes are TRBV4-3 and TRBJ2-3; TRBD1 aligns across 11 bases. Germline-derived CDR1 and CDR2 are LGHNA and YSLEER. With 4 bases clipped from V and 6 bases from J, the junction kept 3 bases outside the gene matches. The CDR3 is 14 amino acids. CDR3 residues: CASSRTGGRDTQYF. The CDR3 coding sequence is TGCGCCAGCAGCCGGACAGGGGGCCGGGATACGCAGTATTTT.

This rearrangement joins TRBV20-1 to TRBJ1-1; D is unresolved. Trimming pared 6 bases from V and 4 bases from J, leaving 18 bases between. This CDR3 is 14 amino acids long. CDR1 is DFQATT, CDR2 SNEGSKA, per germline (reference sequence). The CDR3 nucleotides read TGCAGTGCCAAGGTGCGGTCAACGGGCACTGAAGCTTTCTTT. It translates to CSAKVRSTGTEAFF.

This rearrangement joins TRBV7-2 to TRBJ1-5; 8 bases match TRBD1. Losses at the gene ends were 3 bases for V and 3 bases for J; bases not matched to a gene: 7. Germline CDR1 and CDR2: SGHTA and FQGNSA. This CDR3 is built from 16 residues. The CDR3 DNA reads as TGTGCCAGCAGCTTCTCGACAGGGGCCTACAATCAGCCCCAGCATTTT. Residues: CASSFSTGAYNQPQHF.

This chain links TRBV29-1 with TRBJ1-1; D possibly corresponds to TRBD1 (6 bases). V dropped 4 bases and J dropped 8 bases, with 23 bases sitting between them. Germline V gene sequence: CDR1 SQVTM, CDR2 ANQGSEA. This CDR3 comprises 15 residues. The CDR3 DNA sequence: TGCAGCGTTGTATTTTGGGGGCTGAGGGGACCCGAAGCTTTCTTT. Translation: CSVVFWGLRGPEAFF.

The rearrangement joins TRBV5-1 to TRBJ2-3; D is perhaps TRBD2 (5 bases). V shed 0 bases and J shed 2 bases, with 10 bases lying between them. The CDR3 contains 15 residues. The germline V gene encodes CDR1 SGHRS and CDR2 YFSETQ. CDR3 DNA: TGCGCCAGCAGCTTGGACGGAGGCTACACAGATACGCAGTATTTT. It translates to CASSLDGGYTDTQYF.

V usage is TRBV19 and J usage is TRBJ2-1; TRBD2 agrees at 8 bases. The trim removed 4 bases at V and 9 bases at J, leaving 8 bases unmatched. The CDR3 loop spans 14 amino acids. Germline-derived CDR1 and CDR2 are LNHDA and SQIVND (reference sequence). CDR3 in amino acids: CASSKSGGGIEQFF. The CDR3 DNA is TGTGCCAGTAGTAAGTCAGGCGGGGGGATTGAGCAGTTCTTC.

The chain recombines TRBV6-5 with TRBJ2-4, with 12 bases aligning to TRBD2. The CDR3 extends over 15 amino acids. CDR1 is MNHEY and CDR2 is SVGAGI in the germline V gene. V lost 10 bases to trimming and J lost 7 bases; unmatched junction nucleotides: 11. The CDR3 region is CATETSGGPQNIQYF. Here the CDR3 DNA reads TGTGCCACCGAGACTAGCGGGGGCCCCCAGAACATTCAGTACTTC.

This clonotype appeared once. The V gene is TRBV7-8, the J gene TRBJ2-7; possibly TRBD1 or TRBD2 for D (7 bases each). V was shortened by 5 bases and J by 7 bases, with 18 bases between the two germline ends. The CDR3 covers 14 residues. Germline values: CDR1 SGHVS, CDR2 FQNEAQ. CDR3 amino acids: CASSARDSGAEQYF. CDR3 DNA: TGTGCCAGCAGCGCCAGGGACAGCGGGGCAGAGCAGTACTTC.

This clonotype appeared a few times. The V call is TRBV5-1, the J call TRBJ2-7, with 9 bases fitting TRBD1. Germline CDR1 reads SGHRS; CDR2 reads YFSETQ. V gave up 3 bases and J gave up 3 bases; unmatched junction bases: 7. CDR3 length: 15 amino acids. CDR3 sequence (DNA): TGCGCCAGCAGCTCAATAACGGGACAGGGCTACGAGCAGTACTTC. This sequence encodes CASSSITGQGYEQYF.

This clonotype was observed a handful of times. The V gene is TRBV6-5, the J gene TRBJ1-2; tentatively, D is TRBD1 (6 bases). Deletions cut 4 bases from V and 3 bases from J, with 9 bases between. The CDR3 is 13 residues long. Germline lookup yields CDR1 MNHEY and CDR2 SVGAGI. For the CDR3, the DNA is TGTGCCAGCAGTTCGGGACACTACTATGGCTACACCTTC. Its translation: CASSSGHYYGYTF.

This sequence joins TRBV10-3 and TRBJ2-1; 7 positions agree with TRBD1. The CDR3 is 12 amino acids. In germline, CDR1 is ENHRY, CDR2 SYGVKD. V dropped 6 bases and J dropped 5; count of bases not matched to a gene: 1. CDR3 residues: CAIRTGNNEQFF. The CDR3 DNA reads TGTGCCATCAGGACAGGGAACAATGAGCAGTTCTTC.

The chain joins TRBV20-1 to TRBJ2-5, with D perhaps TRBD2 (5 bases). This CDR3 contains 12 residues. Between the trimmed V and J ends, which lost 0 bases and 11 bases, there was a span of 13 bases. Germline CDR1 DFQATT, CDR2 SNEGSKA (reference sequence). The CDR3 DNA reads TGCAGTGCTAGAGATGAGGGTATTGGGCAGTACTTC. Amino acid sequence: CSARDEGIGQYF.

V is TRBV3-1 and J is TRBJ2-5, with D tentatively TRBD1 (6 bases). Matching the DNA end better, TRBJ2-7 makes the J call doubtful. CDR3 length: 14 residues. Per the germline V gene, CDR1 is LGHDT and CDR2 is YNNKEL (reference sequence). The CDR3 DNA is TGTGCCAGCAGCCATGGGGGCGCAGGATTCGAGCAGTACTTC. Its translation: CASSHGGAGFEQYF.

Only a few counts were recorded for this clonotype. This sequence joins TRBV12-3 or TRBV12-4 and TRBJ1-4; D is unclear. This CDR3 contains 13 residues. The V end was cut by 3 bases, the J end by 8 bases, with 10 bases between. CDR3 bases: TGTGCCAGCAGTTTTGGTCCAGGAGAAAAACTGTTTTTT. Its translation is CASSFGPGEKLFF.

The CDR3 protein is CASSLLGQGRGEQYF. The CDR3, as DNA: TGTGCCAGCAGCTTACTGGGACAGGGCCGAGGGGAGCAGTACTTC. The rearrangement joins TRBV7-3 to TRBJ2-1; 9 positions match TRBD1. The DNA end is more similar to TRBJ2-7, so the J call may be wrong. This CDR3 is 15 amino acids long. In germline, CDR1 is SGHTA, CDR2 FQGTGA.

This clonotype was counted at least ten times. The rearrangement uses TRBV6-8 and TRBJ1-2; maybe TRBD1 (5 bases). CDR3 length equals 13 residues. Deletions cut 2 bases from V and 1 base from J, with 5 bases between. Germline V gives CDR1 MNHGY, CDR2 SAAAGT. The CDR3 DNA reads TGTGCCAGCAGTTACGACAGTAACTATGGCTACACCTTC. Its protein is CASSYDSNYGYTF.

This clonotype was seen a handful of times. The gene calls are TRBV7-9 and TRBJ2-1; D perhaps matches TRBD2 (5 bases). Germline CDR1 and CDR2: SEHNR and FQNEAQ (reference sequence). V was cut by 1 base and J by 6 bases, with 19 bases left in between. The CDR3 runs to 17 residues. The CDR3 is CASSLVLGLNESNEQFF. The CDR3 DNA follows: TGTGCCAGCAGCTTAGTGCTAGGACTCAACGAATCCAATGAGCAGTTCTTC.

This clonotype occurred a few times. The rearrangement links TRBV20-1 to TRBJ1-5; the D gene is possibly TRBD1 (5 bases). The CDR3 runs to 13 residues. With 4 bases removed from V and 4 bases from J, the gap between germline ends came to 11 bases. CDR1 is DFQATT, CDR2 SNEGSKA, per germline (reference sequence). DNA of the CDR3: TGCAGTGCTATCGCCGGACAAAATCAGCCCCAGCATTTT. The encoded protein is CSAIAGQNQPQHF.

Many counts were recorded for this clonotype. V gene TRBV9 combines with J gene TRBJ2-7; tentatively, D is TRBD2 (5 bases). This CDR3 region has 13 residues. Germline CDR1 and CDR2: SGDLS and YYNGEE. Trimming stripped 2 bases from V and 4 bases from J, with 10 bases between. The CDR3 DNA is TGTGCCAGCAGCGTCGGGGTCTCTTACGAGCAGTACTTC. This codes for CASSVGVSYEQYF.

CDR3: CASSLRSAEGLAKNIQYF. CDR3 bases: TGTGCCAGCAGCTTAAGATCGGCCGAGGGGCTAGCCAAAAACATTCAGTACTTC. The rearrangement joins TRBV7-9 to TRBJ2-4; D is perhaps TRBD1 or TRBD2 (5 bases each). Germline V CDR1 and CDR2: SEHNR, FQNEAQ (reference sequence). The CDR3 consists of 18 residues. V was cut by 2 bases and J by 0 bases, with 17 bases left in between.

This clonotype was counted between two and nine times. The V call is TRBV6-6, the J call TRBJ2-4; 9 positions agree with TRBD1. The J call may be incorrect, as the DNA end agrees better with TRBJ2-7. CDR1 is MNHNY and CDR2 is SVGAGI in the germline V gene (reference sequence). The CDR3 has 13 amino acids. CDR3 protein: CASKRTGAYEQYF. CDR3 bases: TGTGCCAGCAAACGGACAGGGGCCTACGAGCAGTACTTC.

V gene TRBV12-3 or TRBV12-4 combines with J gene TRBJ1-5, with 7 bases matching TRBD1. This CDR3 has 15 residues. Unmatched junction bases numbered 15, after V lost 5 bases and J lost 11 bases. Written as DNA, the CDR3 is TGTGCCAGCAGTAACCGGGACAGCTCCCGGAGTGCCCAGCATTTT. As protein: CASSNRDSSRSAQHF.